Below, 22 T cell receptor beta chains from the same sample are listed, as sequenced in a study of cytomegalovirus exposure and HLA in healthy donors. The PCR used 60 Vbeta and 13 Jbeta primers. Clones were sequenced by immunoSEQ multiplex PCR, and TCRdb holds only the in-frame ones, with some missing. The sample has about 220,000 clones; more than 65% are singletons. Specimen: PBMCs. Every receptor here comes from a man younger than 35 in good health and CMV-seronegative.

The chain is built from TRBV19 and TRBJ1-3; 12 positions match TRBD1. The CDR3 is 15 amino acids. The V gene end was trimmed by 8 bases and the J gene end by 4 bases; junction bases not matched to a gene: 6. Germline V gene sequence: CDR1 LNHDA, CDR2 SQIVND (reference sequence). The CDR3 bases are TGTGCCAGTGGGGGACAGGGGGCATCGGGAAACACCATATATTTT. It yields the protein CASGGQGASGNTIYF.

The V and J genes are TRBV6-1 and TRBJ2-7, with no clear D. This CDR3 has 16 residues. CDR1 MNHNS and CDR2 SASEGT come from the germline V gene. V lost 2 bases and J 5 bases, leaving 19 bases between the germline ends. CDR3 in amino acids: CASSELLVGGWDEQYF. CDR3 DNA: TGTGCCAGCAGTGAACTCCTTGTCGGCGGCTGGGACGAGCAGTACTTC.

The gene calls are TRBV23-1 and TRBJ1-1, with TRBD1 matching 7 bases. TRBV23-1 is an ORF, with its function uncertain. V trimming: 11 bases; J trimming: 3 bases; junction bases outside the gene matches: 12. CDR3 size: 14 residues. CDR3 bases: TGCGCCGGAATGCGGAGGGGGCTGCACACTGAAGCTTTCTTT. Its translation is CAGMRRGLHTEAFF.

The chain couples TRBV9 to TRBJ2-7; 7 nucleotides match TRBD1. Germline V lookup: CDR1 SGDLS, CDR2 YYNGEE. This CDR3 spans 14 amino acids. V lost 0 bases and J lost 4; bases outside the gene matches: 4. CDR3 DNA: TGTGCCAGCAGCGTAGGGGGACAGAATTACGAGCAGTACTTC. Protein: CASSVGGQNYEQYF.

The chain carries TRBV5-4 and TRBJ2-3; tentatively, D is TRBD2 (6 bases). Germline V gene sequence: CDR1 SGHNT, CDR2 YYREEE (reference sequence). Trimming stripped 4 bases from V and 3 bases from J, with 15 bases between. The CDR3 covers 15 residues. The CDR3 coding sequence is TGTGCCAGCAGCAAGCGGGCGCAGGGAACAGATACGCAGTATTTT. Its protein is CASSKRAQGTDTQYF.

The rearrangement uses TRBV4-1 and TRBJ2-5; 10 bases agree with TRBD1. Looked up from germline, CDR1 is MGHRA and CDR2 is YSYEKL. The length of the CDR3 is 17 residues. V was clipped by 0 bases and J by 3 bases; unmatched bases: 7. The CDR3 loop reads CASSQDNGGQGEETQYF. CDR3 nucleotide sequence: TGCGCCAGCAGCCAAGATAATGGAGGACAGGGGGAAGAGACCCAGTACTTC.

In this sample, this clone turned up once. The chain uses TRBV9 and TRBJ2-5; 7 positions agree with TRBD1. Germline CDR1 reads SGDLS; CDR2 reads YYNGEE. CDR3 length: 15 residues. Losses at the gene ends were 4 bases for V and 0 bases for J; bases not matched to a gene: 6. CDR3: CASSIGTADQETQYF. The CDR3 coding sequence is TGTGCCAGCAGCATTGGGACAGCAGACCAAGAGACCCAGTACTTC.

This chain connects TRBV5-1 to TRBJ2-5; D possibly corresponds to TRBD2 (5 bases). In germline, CDR1 is SGHRS, CDR2 YFSETQ. The CDR3 covers 13 residues. V was cut by 1 base and J by 1 base, with 5 bases left in between. The CDR3 nucleotides are TGCGCCAGCAGCTTGAGCGGCCAAGAGACCCAGTACTTC. This encodes CASSLSGQETQYF.

The rearrangement uses TRBV6-1 and TRBJ2-1, with 7 positions matching TRBD2. Germline values: CDR1 MNHNS, CDR2 SASEGT. V dropped 3 bases and J dropped 2; count of bases not matched to a gene: 4. This CDR3 is 15 amino acids long. The CDR3: CASSEMTSPYNEQFF. CDR3 sequence (DNA): TGTGCCAGCAGTGAGATGACTAGCCCCTACAATGAGCAGTTCTTC.

This clone has a single count. J is TRBJ2-6 and V is TRBV5-1; D might be TRBD2 (5 bases). CDR3 size: 16 residues. From germline, CDR1 is SGHRS and CDR2 YFSETQ. V lost 0 bases to trimming and J lost 1 base, with 8 bases between them. In DNA form, the CDR3 reads TGCGCCAGCAGCTTGGCTCTAGCATCTGGGGCCAACGTCCTGACTTTC. Amino acids: CASSLALASGANVLTF.

The chain combines TRBV10-3 with TRBJ1-2; 11 bases fit TRBD1. From germline, CDR1 is ENHRY and CDR2 SYGVKD. V was clipped by 9 bases and J by 8 bases; unmatched bases: 11. CDR3 length: 14 amino acids. This CDR3 reads CAIYRTGGQRGYTF. The CDR3 region has the DNA TGTGCCATATACAGGACAGGGGGCCAGAGGGGCTACACCTTC.

The chain links TRBV27 to TRBJ2-1; D unclear. The CDR3 covers 16 residues. V lost 6 bases and J 5 bases, leaving 20 bases between the germline ends. The V gene's germline CDR1 is MNHEY and CDR2 SMNVEV (reference sequence). DNA for the CDR3: TGTGCCAGCAGCCGCCTTAGACTTCCTATAGACAATGAGCAGTTCTTC. Its protein is CASSRLRLPIDNEQFF.

The J gene is TRBJ2-7, the V gene TRBV2; 8 bases match TRBD2. V gave up 9 bases and J gave up 2 bases; unmatched junction bases: 6. Germline V lookup: CDR1 SNHLY, CDR2 FYNNEI. The CDR3 is made up of 13 amino acids. This chain's CDR3 is CASTSGATYEQYF. Written as DNA, the CDR3 is TGTGCCAGTACTAGCGGTGCTACCTACGAGCAGTACTTC.

V is TRBV7-8 and J is TRBJ1-4; 10 nucleotides align to TRBD1. J lost 3 bases, V lost 1 base, and 2 bases had no gene match. The CDR3 runs to 16 residues. CDR1 is SGHVS and CDR2 is FQNEAQ in the germline V gene. The CDR3 bases are TGTGCCAGCAGCTTAGGAGGGACAGGGGCTAATGAAAAACTGTTTTTT. It encodes CASSLGGTGANEKLFF.

The gene calls are TRBV19 and TRBJ1-1; TRBD1 matches at 10 bases. The ends lost 6 bases at V and 5 bases at J; junction bases unmatched: 6. The CDR3 extends over 14 amino acids. Germline CDR1 and CDR2: LNHDA and SQIVND (reference sequence). The CDR3 loop is CASSEGQGWTEAFF. CDR3 DNA sequence: TGTGCCAGTAGCGAGGGACAGGGGTGGACTGAAGCTTTCTTT.

The chain is built from TRBV5-1 and TRBJ2-7, with TRBD1 identical over 11 bases. Germline V CDR1 and CDR2: SGHRS, YFSETQ. The CDR3 totals 16 residues. Trimming took 4 bases from V and 3 from J; bases not matched to a gene: 9. As DNA, the CDR3 is TGCGCCAGCAGCGCTGACCGGGACAGGGGGAACTACGAGCAGTACTTC. This sequence encodes CASSADRDRGNYEQYF.

The CDR3 nucleotides are TGCGCCAGTGGCTTGGGACAGGCTTACAATGAGCAGTTCTTC. This translates into CASGLGQAYNEQFF. V is TRBV5-1 and J is TRBJ2-1; TRBD1 aligns across 8 bases. Germline loops: CDR1 SGHRS, CDR2 YFSETQ. V shed 8 bases and J 4 bases; nucleotides not matched to a gene: 8. This CDR3 region has 14 residues.

The chain employs TRBV5-6 and TRBJ2-6; 11 bases line up with TRBD2. V shed 3 bases, J shed 0 bases, and the junction held 5 bases outside the gene matches. The V gene's germline CDR1 is SGHDT and CDR2 YYEEEE. The CDR3 totals 18 residues. This CDR3 is CASSSLAGGLSGANVLTF. As DNA, the CDR3 is TGTGCCAGCAGCTCCTTAGCGGGAGGGCTCTCTGGGGCCAACGTCCTGACTTTC.

This clone was recorded a few times. This chain joins TRBV6-5 and TRBJ2-7; TRBD2 is a possible D gene (6 bases). CDR1 and CDR2 from the germline V gene are MNHEY and SVGAGI. V was clipped by 4 bases and J by 2 bases, with 12 bases between them. This CDR3 region has 14 residues. The CDR3 spells CASSWDSRPYEQYF. CDR3 nucleotides: TGTGCCAGCAGTTGGGACTCGAGACCCTACGAGCAGTACTTC.

The chain employs TRBV19 and TRBJ1-5; 8 nucleotides agree with TRBD1. CDR3 size: 18 residues. The germline CDR1 and CDR2 sequences are LNHDA and SQIVND (reference sequence). J gave up 0 bases and V 5 bases, and 12 bases lay outside the gene matches. In DNA form, the CDR3 reads TGTGCCAGTAGTCCCTCGAGGACAGGGCAAAATAGCAATCAGCCCCAGCATTTT. This encodes CASSPSRTGQNSNQPQHF.

The chain joins TRBV5-1 to TRBJ2-7; 7 bases are a match to TRBD2. Trimming at V came to 0 bases and at J to 8 bases, leaving 8 bases not matched to a gene. This CDR3 is built from 14 residues. Germline CDR1 and CDR2: SGHRS and YFSETQ. This chain's CDR3 is CASSLEAGVSQQYF. Here the CDR3 DNA reads TGCGCCAGCAGCTTGGAGGCGGGAGTCTCCCAGCAGTACTTC.

The rearrangement links TRBV28 to TRBJ1-5; maybe TRBD1 (5 bases). The V gene's germline CDR1 is MDHEN and CDR2 SYDVKM. V was shortened by 3 bases and J by 0 bases, with 18 bases between the two germline ends. CDR3 size: 18 residues. CDR3 DNA sequence: TGTGCCAGCAGTTTGTGGTTCGGGGGGAGAAATAGCAATCAGCCCCAGCATTTT. This gives the protein CASSLWFGGRNSNQPQHF.